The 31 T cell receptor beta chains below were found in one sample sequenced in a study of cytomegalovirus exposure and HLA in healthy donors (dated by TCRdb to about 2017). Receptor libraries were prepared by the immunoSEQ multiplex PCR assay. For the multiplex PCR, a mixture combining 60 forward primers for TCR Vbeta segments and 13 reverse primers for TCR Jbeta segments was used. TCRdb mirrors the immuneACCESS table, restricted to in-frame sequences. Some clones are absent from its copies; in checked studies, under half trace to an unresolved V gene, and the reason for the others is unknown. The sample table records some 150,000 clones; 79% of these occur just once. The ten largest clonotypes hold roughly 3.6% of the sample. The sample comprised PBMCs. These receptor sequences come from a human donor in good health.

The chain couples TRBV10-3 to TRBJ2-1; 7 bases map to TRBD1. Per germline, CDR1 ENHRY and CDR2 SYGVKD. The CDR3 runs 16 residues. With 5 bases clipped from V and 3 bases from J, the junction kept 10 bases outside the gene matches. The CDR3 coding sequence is TGTGCCATCAGTTCGACAGGGTCTGGGGTCTACAATGAGCAGTTCTTC. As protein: CAISSTGSGVYNEQFF.

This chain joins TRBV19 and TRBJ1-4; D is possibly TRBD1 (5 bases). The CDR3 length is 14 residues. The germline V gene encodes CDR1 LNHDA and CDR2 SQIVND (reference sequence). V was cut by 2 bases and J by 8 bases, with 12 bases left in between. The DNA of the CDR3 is TGTGCCAGTAGTATATTACGGGGGAACGAAAAACTGTTTTTT. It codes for CASSILRGNEKLFF.

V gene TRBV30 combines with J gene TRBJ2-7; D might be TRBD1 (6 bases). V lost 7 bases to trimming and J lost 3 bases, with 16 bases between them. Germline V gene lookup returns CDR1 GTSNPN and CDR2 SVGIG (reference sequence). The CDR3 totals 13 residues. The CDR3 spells CASDQQGFYEQYF. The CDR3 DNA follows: TGTGCCTCGGACCAACAGGGTTTCTACGAGCAGTACTTC.

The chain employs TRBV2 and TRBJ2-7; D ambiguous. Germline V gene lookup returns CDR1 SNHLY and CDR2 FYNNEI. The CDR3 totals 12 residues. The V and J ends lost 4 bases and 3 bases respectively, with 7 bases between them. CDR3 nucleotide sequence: TGTGCCAGCAGTGCCGGGTTCTACGAGCAGTACTTC. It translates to CASSAGFYEQYF. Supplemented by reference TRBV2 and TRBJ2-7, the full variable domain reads EPEVTQTPSHQVTQMGQEVILRCVPISNHLYFYWYRQILGQKVEFLVSFYNNEISEKSEIFDDQFSVERPDGSNFTLKIRSTKLEDSAMYFCASSAGFYEQYFGPGTRLTVT.

The CDR3 loop reads CASSIGRAYEQYF. The DNA of the CDR3 is TGTGCCAGTAGTATCGGCAGGGCCTACGAGCAGTACTTC. This chain connects TRBV19 to TRBJ2-7; the D gene is possibly TRBD1 (5 bases). CDR1 is LNHDA and CDR2 is SQIVND in the germline V gene (reference sequence). The V end was cut by 3 bases, the J end by 2 bases, with 8 bases between. The CDR3 has 13 amino acids. Full variable domain (outside the CDR3, taken from reference TRBV19 and TRBJ2-7): DGGITQSPKYLFRKEGQNVTLSCEQNLNHDAMYWYRQDPGQGLRLIYYSQIVNDFQKGDIAEGYSVSREKKESFPLTVTSAQKNPTAFYLCASSIGRAYEQYFGPGTRLTVT.

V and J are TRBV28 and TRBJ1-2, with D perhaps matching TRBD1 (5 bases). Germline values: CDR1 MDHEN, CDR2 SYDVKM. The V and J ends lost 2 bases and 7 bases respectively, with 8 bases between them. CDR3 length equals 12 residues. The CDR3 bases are TGTGCCAGCAGTTTAAGGGGTTCTGGCTACACCTTC. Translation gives CASSLRGSGYTF.

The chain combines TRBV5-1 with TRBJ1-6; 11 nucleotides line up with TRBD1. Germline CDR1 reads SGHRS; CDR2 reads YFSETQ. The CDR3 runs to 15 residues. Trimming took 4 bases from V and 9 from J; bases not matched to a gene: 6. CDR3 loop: CASSTDRGPASPLHF. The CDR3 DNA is TGCGCCAGCAGCACGGACAGGGGGCCGGCTTCACCCCTCCACTTT.

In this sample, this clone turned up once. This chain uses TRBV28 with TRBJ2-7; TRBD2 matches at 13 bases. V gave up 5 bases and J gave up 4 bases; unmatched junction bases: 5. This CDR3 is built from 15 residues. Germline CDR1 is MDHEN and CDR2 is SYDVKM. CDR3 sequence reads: CASSQGLAGIYEQYF. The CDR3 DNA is TGTGCCAGCAGTCAGGGACTAGCGGGGATATACGAGCAGTACTTC.

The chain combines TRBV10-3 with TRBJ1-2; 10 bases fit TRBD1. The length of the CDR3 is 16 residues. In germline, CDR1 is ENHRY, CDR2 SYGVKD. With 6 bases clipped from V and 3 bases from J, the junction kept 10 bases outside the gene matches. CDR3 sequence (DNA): TGTGCCATCAGCACTAATACCGGGACAGGGGACTATGGCTACACCTTC. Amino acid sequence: CAISTNTGTGDYGYTF.

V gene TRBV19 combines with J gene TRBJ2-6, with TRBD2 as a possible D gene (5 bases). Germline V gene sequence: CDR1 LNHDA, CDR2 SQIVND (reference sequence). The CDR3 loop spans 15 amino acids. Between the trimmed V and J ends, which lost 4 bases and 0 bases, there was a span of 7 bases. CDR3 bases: TGTGCCAGTAGTAATCGGGACTCTGGGGCCAACGTCCTGACTTTC. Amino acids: CASSNRDSGANVLTF.

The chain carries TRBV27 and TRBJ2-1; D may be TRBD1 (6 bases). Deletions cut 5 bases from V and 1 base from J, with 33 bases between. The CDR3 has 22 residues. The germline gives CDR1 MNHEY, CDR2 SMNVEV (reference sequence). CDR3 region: CASSPPPGTLKDFYVSYNEQFF. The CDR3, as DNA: TGTGCCAGCAGTCCTCCCCCCGGGACACTAAAAGATTTTTATGTGTCCTACAATGAGCAGTTCTTC.

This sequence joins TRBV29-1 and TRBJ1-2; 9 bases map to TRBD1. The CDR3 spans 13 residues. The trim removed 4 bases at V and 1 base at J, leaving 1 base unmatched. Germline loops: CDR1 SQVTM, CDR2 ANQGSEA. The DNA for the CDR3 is TGCAGCGTTGGACAGGGGGATAACTATGGCTACACCTTC. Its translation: CSVGQGDNYGYTF.

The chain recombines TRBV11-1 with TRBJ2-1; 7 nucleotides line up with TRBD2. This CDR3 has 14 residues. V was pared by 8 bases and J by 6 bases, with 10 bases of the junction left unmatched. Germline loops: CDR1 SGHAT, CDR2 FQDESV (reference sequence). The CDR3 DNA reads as TGTGCCAGCCGCATGCGGCGGGAGAGCAATGAGCAGTTCTTC. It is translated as CASRMRRESNEQFF.

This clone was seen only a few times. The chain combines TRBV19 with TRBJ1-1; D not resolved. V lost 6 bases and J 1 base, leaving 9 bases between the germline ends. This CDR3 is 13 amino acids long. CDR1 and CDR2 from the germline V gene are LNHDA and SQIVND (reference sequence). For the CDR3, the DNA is TGTGCCAGTAGAAAGTTAGAGAACACTGAAGCTTTCTTT. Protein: CASRKLENTEAFF.

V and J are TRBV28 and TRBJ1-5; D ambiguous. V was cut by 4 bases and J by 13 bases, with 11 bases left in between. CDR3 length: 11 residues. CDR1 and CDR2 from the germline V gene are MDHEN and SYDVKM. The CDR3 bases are TGTGCCAGCAGTTCCTCGCGGTGGCAGCATTTT. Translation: CASSSSRWQHF.

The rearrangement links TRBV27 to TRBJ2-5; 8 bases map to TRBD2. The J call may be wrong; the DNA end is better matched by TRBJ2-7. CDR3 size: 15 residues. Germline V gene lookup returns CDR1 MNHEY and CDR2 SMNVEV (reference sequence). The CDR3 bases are TGTGCCAGCAGTTTGGGTAGCGGGGTATATAGCGAGCAGTACTTC. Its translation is CASSLGSGVYSEQYF.

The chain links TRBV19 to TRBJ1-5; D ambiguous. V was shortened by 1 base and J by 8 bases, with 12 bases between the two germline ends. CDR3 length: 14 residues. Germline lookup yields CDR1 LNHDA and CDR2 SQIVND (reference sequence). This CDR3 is CASSIGITAEPQHF. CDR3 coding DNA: TGTGCCAGTAGTATAGGCATTACAGCTGAGCCCCAGCATTTT. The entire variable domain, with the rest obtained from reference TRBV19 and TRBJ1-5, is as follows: DGGITQSPKYLFRKEGQNVTLSCEQNLNHDAMYWYRQDPGQGLRLIYYSQIVNDFQKGDIAEGYSVSREKKESFPLTVTSAQKNPTAFYLCASSIGITAEPQHFGDGTRLSIL.

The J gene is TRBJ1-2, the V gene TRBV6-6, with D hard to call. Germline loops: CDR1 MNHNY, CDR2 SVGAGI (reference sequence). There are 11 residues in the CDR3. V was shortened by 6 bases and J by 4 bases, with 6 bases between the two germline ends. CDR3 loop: CASRATYGYTF. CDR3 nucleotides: TGTGCCAGCAGAGCAACCTATGGCTACACCTTC.

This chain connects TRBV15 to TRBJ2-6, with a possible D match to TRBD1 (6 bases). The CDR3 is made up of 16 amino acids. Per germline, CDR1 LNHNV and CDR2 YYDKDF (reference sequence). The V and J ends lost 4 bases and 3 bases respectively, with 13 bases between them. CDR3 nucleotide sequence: TGTGCCACCAGCACTAGCAGGGGAGATGGGGCCAACGTCCTGACTTTC. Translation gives CATSTSRGDGANVLTF.

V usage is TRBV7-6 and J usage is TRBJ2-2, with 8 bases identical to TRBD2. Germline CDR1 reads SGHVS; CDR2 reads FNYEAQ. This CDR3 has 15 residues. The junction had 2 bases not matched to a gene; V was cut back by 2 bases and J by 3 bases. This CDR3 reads CASSLTGLDTGELFF. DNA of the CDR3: TGTGCCAGCAGCTTAACGGGACTAGACACCGGGGAGCTGTTTTTT.

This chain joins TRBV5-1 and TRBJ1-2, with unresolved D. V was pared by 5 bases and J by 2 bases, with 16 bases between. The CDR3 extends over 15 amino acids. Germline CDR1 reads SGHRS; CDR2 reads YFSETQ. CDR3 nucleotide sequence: TGCGCCAGCAGACCCAACGAGTTACCCAACTATGGCTACACCTTC. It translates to CASRPNELPNYGYTF. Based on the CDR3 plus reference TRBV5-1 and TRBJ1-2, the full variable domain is KAGVTQTPRYLIKTRGQQVTLSCSPISGHRSVSWYQQTPGQGLQFLFEYFSETQRNKGNFPGRFSGRQFSNSRSEMNVSTLELGDSALYLCASRPNELPNYGYTFGSGTRLTVV.

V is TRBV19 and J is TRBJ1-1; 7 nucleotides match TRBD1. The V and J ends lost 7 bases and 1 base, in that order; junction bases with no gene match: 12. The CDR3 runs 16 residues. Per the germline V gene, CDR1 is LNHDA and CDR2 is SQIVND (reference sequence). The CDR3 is CASTLRRGQQNTEAFF. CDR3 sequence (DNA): TGTGCCAGTACCCTTAGAAGGGGACAGCAGAACACTGAAGCTTTCTTT.

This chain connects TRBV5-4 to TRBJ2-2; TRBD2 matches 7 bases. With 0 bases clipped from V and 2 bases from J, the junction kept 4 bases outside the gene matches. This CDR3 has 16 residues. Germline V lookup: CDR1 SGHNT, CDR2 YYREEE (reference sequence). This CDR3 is CASSLGASGNTGELFF. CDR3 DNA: TGTGCCAGCAGCTTGGGGGCTAGCGGCAACACCGGGGAGCTGTTTTTT.

For the CDR3, the DNA is TGTGCCTGGAAAACAGAGTCACCCCTCCACTTT. Its protein is CAWKTESPLHF. The gene calls are TRBV30 and TRBJ1-6, with D hard to call. The CDR3 loop spans 11 amino acids. Germline-derived CDR1 and CDR2 are GTSNPN and SVGIG (reference sequence). V was pared by 4 bases and J by 10 bases, with 8 bases between.

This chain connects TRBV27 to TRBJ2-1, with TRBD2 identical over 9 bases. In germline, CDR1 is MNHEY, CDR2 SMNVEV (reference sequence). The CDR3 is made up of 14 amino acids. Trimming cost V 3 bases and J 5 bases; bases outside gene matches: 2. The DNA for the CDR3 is TGTGCCAGCAGTTTGGGGACTAGCAACAATGAGCAGTTCTTC. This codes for CASSLGTSNNEQFF.

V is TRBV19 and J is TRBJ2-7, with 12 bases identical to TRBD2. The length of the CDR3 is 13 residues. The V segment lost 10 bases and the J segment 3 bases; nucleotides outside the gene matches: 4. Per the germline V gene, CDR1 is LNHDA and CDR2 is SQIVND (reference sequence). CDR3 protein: CATRGLAGYEQYF. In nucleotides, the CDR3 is TGTGCCACCAGGGGACTAGCGGGCTACGAGCAGTACTTC.

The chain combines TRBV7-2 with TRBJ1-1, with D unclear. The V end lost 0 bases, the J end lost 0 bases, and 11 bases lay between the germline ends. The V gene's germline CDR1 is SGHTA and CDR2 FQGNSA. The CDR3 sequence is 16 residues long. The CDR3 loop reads CASSLASGRLNTEAFF. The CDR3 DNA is TGTGCCAGCAGCTTAGCGTCAGGCAGATTGAACACTGAAGCTTTCTTT.

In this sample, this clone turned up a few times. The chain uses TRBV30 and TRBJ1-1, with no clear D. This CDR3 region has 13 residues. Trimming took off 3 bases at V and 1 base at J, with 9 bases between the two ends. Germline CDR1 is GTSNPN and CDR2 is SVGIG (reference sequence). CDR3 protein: CAWSAGPNTEAFF. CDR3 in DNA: TGTGCCTGGAGCGCCGGTCCGAACACTGAAGCTTTCTTT.

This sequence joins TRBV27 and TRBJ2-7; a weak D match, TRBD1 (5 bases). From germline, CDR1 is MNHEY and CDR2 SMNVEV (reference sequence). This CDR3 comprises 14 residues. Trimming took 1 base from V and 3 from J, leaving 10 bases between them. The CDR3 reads CASSLFQGGYEQYF. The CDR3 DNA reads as TGTGCCAGCAGTTTATTTCAGGGCGGCTACGAGCAGTACTTC.

This CDR3 reads CASSAGLSGPQETQYF. DNA for the CDR3: TGTGCCAGCAGCGCCGGTCTGAGCGGGCCCCAAGAGACCCAGTACTTC. The chain uses TRBV11-1 and TRBJ2-5, with D possibly being TRBD2 (6 bases). Germline CDR1 reads SGHAT; CDR2 reads FQDESV (reference sequence). V was trimmed by 5 bases and J by 1 base, leaving 17 bases between them. The CDR3 contains 16 residues.

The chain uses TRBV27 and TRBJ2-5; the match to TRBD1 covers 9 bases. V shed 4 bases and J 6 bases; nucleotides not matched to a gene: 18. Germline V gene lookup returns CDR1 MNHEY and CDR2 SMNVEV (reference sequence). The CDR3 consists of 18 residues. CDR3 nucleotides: TGTGCCAGCAGTTCATTAATCGCCGGGACAGGGAGGGGAAAGACCCAGTACTTC. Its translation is CASSSLIAGTGRGKTQYF.